These T cell receptor beta chains were read from a single sample in a study of beta chain features in type 1 diabetes. The method was immunoSEQ multiplex PCR; TCRdb's version includes in-frame clones alone and lacks a portion of them. Of roughly 280,000 clones in the sample, 24% were seen once. The sample was naive CD4+ T cells from blood. The source of these receptors is a woman aged 25 to 39 with type 1 diabetes. Each CDR3 is given with its conserved first and last residue. D genes are given only for firm matches. Clone size is given for some rows only: seen once, a few or many times, or a class if the clone is expanded.

j_gene	d_gene	abundance	v_gene	CDR3nt	CDR3aa
TRBJ2-3	-	few	TRBV7-2	TGTGCCAGCAGCTTCCGTAGCGGCACAGATACGCAGTATTTT	CASSFRSGTDTQYF
TRBJ1-2	TRBD1	few	TRBV29-1	TGCAGCGTTGATGGCAGGGGGCATGGCTACACCTTC	CSVDGRGHGYTF
TRBJ2-1	-	-	TRBV7-2	TGTGCCAGCAGCTTAGCCCAGCGGGTGTATTACAATGAGCAGTTCTTC	CASSLAQRVYYNEQFF
TRBJ1-2	-	few	TRBV2	TGTGCCAGCAGTGAGGAAGGGGAAGGCTACACCTTC	CASSEEGEGYTF
TRBJ2-7	-	-	TRBV5-1	TGCGCCAGCAGACCGGCGGGCTTGGGAGGTGAGCAGTACTTC	CASRPAGLGGEQYF
TRBJ2-3	-	-	TRBV4-1	TGCGCCAGCAGCCAAAACGAGCGGGCCGGCACAGATACGCAGTATTTT	CASSQNERAGTDTQYF
TRBJ1-5	-	-	TRBV30	TGTGCCTGGAGTGGGGAGAGGGAGGGAACCCATCAGCCCCAGCATTTT	CAWSGEREGTHQPQHF
TRBJ1-4	-	-	TRBV5-1	TGCGCCAGCAGCTTAAGAGATGAAAAACTGTTTTTT	CASSLRDEKLFF
TRBJ2-5	TRBD2	few	TRBV18	TGTGCCAGCTCACCACCGCTAGCGGGAGGAGTAGAGACCCAGTACTTC	CASSPPLAGGVETQYF
TRBJ2-5	-	few	TRBV5-6	TGTGCCAGCAGCTTGTCGGAGGAGCAGTACTTC	CASSLSEEQYF
TRBJ2-7	TRBD1	-	TRBV19	TGTGCCACCAGAAACCGGGACAGGGGACTCTCCTACGAGCAGTACTTC	CATRNRDRGLSYEQYF
TRBJ1-1	TRBD1	-	TRBV10-3	TGTGCCATCAGTGAGGCCGGGACAGCGAACACTGAAGCTTTCTTT	CAISEAGTANTEAFF
TRBJ2-3	-	few	TRBV4-1	TGCGCCACGGGTAGGCTCTTGGCGGCAGATACGCAGTATTTT	CATGRLLAADTQYF
TRBJ1-3	TRBD1	-	TRBV25-1	TGTGCCAGCAGTGAATCCATTGGGACAGCCGACTCTGGAAACACCATATATTTT	CASSESIGTADSGNTIYF
TRBJ1-2	-	-	TRBV14	TGTGCCAGCAGCTTTACAGGAGCCGCCTATGGCTACACCTTC	CASSFTGAAYGYTF
TRBJ2-1	-	-	TRBV19	TGTGCCAGTAGTATTTCCCAGTACAATGAGCAGTTCTTC	CASSISQYNEQFF
TRBJ2-2	TRBD1	few	TRBV13	TGTGCCAGCAGCTTAAACAGGGGGGTCGGGGAGCTGTTTTTT	CASSLNRGVGELFF
TRBJ2-2	-	-	TRBV11-2	TGTGCCAGCAGCTTATTACAGGGCCCCGGGGAGCTGTTTTTT	CASSLLQGPGELFF
TRBJ2-5	TRBD2	-	TRBV30	TGTGCCTTGGGACTAGTAGAGACCCAGTACTTC	CALGLVETQYF
TRBJ2-3	TRBD2	few	TRBV4-1	TGCGCCAGCCGCGCGGGGAGCGGGAATGCAGATACGCAGTATTTT	CASRAGSGNADTQYF
TRBJ2-6	-	-	TRBV30	TGTGCCTGGAGTGCCGACAGCTCTGGGGCCAACGTCCTGACTTTC	CAWSADSSGANVLTF
TRBJ1-2	-	-	TRBV28	TGTGCCAGCAGTCGGGGGACGAAGGGCTACACCTTC	CASSRGTKGYTF
TRBJ2-2	-	-	TRBV9	TGTGCCAGCAGCGTCCAAAACACCGGGGAGCTGTTTTTT	CASSVQNTGELFF
TRBJ1-1	TRBD1	-	TRBV28	TGTGCCAGCAGCCCCGTGGGACAGTACGCTTTCTTT	CASSPVGQYAFF
TRBJ2-3	TRBD2	once	TRBV28	TGTGCCAGCAGCCTTAGCGGGAGGACAGATACGCAGTATTTT	CASSLSGRTDTQYF
TRBJ1-1	TRBD1	-	TRBV7-9	TGTGCCAGCAACCAGGACAGGTCAATGGGAGCTTTCTTT	CASNQDRSMGAFF
TRBJ2-1	-	few	TRBV2	TGTGCCAGCAGTGATCTAGTCACCCTTGAGCAGTTCTTC	CASSDLVTLEQFF
TRBJ2-1	TRBD1	few	TRBV29-1	TGCAGCGTTGAACAGGGGGCTTACAATGAGCAGTTCTTC	CSVEQGAYNEQFF
TRBJ1-1	TRBD1	few	TRBV5-1	TGCGCCAGCAGCTTGGTGACAGGGGTAAACACTGAAGCTTTCTTT	CASSLVTGVNTEAFF
TRBJ2-5	TRBD2	-	TRBV11-2	TGTGCCAGCAGCCCAAGGACTAGCGGTCAAGAGACCCAGTACTTC	CASSPRTSGQETQYF
TRBJ1-2	-	-	TRBV30	TGTGCAACACCGATGCAGGATTCCGGTGGCTACACCTTC	CATPMQDSGGYTF
TRBJ2-5	TRBD2	few	TRBV30	TGTGCCTGGCGGTTTGCGGGAGGCGGGACCCAGTACTTC	CAWRFAGGGTQYF
TRBJ1-2	TRBD1	few	TRBV11-1	TGTGCCAGCAGCCAAATGCGACAGGGCGGTGGCTACACCTTC	CASSQMRQGGGYTF
TRBJ2-1	-	few	TRBV5-4	TGTGCCAGCAGCGGAGTCAGTGAGCAGTTCTTC	CASSGVSEQFF
TRBJ2-5	-	few	TRBV19	TGTGCCAGTAGTCGACAGGTTCTCCAAGAGACCCAGTACTTC	CASSRQVLQETQYF
TRBJ2-7	TRBD2	-	TRBV7-2	TGTGCCAGCAGCTTCGGCAATAGCGGGAGGGCCAGAGGCGAGCAGTACTTC	CASSFGNSGRARGEQYF
TRBJ2-1	-	few	TRBV5-4	TGTGCCAGCAGCTCGGTCGCCCACAATGAGCAGTTCTTC	CASSSVAHNEQFF
TRBJ2-1	TRBD1	-	TRBV9	TGTGCCAGCAGCCCCCCCGGGACAGCCTACAATGAGCAGTTCTTC	CASSPPGTAYNEQFF
TRBJ2-2	-	-	TRBV25-1	TGTGCCAGCAGGAGGGCCGGGGACACCGGGGAGCTGTTTTTT	CASRRAGDTGELFF
TRBJ2-3	TRBD2	-	TRBV4-1	TGCGCCAGCCTCTCTCTAAGCGGGAGCCCCCCAGATACGCAGTATTTT	CASLSLSGSPPDTQYF
TRBJ2-2	-	-	TRBV2	TGTGCCAGCAAGAAGCCCCCCACCGGGGAGCTGTTTTTT	CASKKPPTGELFF
TRBJ2-6	-	few	TRBV7-2	TGTGCCAGCAGCTCGATTCCGGGGTCTGGGGCCAACGTCCTGACTTTC	CASSSIPGSGANVLTF
TRBJ2-1	TRBD2	-	TRBV7-7	TGTGCTAGCAGCTCCCGGGGGGGCGTTGAGCAGTTCTTC	CASSSRGGVEQFF
TRBJ2-1	-	-	TRBV23-1	TGCGCCAGCAGTTATGGGAGCTCCTACAATGAGCAGTTCTTC	CASSYGSSYNEQFF
TRBJ2-7	-	-	TRBV2	TGTGCCAGCAGGACCGAGGTCTACGAGCAGTACTTC	CASRTEVYEQYF
TRBJ2-7	-	few	TRBV7-9	TGTGCCAGCAGCTTTAGGGGCCTATACGAGCAGTACTTC	CASSFRGLYEQYF
TRBJ2-3	-	-	TRBV29-1	TGCAGCGTTGAAAATCCCAGGGTTGGGGCAGATACGCAGTATTTT	CSVENPRVGADTQYF
TRBJ2-6	-	-	TRBV29-1	TGCAGCGTTGAAGATCGCCCCCGAGTCTCACCTACCGCCTCTGGGGCCAACGTCCTGACTTTC	CSVEDRPRVSPTASGANVLTF
TRBJ2-1	-	few	TRBV30	TGTGCCTGGAGGAGGGGGACGCACTCCTACAATGAGCAGTTCTTC	CAWRRGTHSYNEQFF
TRBJ2-7	TRBD2	-	TRBV5-1	TGCGCCAGCAGCTCCATAGCGGGAATGAAGGCCTACGAGCAGTACTTC	CASSSIAGMKAYEQYF
TRBJ2-7	TRBD1	-	TRBV5-1	TGCGCCAGCAGCTCCACCGCCGGGACAGTCTCCTACGAGCAGTACTTC	CASSSTAGTVSYEQYF
TRBJ2-1	TRBD1	-	TRBV18	TGTGCCAGCTCACCAGGCGGACAGGGCCCTAGTGAGCAGTTCTTC	CASSPGGQGPSEQFF
TRBJ2-7	TRBD2	few	TRBV11-2	TGTGCCAGCAGCTTAGGTACTAGCGGGGTTCCCTACGAGCAGTACTTC	CASSLGTSGVPYEQYF
TRBJ2-1	TRBD2	few	TRBV30	TGTGCACAAATCCGCGGGAGTACCCACAATGAGCAGTTCTTC	CAQIRGSTHNEQFF